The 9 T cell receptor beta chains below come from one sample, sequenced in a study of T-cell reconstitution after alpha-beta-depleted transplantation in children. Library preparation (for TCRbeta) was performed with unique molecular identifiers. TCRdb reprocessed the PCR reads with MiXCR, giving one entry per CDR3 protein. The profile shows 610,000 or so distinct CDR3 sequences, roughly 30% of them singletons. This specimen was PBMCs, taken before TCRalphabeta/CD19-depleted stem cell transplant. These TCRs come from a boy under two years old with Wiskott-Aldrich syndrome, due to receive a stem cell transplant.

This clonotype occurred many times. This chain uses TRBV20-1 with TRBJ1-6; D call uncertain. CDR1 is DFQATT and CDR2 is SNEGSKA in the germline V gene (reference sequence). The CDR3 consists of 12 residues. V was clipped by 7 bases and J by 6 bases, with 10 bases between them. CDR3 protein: CSVAGSNSPLHF. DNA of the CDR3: TGCAGTGTTGCGGGTTCTAATTCACCCCTCCACTTT.

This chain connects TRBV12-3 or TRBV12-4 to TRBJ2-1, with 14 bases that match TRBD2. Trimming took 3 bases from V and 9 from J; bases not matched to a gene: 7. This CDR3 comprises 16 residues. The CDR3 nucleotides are TGTGCCAGCAGTTTGCTCTTGACTAGCGGGAGGGGTGAGCAGTTCTTC. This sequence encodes CASSLLLTSGRGEQFF.

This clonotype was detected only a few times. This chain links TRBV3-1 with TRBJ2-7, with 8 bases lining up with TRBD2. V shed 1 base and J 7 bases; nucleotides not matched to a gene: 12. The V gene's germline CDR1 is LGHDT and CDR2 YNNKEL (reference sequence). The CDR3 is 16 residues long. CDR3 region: CASSQATSGGGGEQYF. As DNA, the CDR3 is TGTGCCAGCAGCCAAGCAACAAGCGGGGGTGGGGGAGAGCAGTACTTC.

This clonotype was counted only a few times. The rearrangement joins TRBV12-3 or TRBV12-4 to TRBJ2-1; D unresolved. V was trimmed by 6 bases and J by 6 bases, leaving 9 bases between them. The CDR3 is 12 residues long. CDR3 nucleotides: TGTGCCAGCAGAGCTGTGTTCAATGAGCAGTTCTTC. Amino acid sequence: CASRAVFNEQFF.

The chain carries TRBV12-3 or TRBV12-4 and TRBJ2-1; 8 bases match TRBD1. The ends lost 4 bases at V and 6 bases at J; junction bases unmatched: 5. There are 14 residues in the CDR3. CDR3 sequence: CASSSRTGPNEQFF. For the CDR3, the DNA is TGTGCCAGCAGTTCACGGACAGGGCCCAATGAGCAGTTCTTC.

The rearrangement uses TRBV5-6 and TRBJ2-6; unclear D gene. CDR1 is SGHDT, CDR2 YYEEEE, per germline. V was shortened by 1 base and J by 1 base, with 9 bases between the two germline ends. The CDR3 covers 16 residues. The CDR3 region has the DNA TGTGCCAGCAGCTTGCAGGCCGGTTCTGGGGCCAACGTCCTGACTTTC. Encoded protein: CASSLQAGSGANVLTF.

The chain's CDR3 is CASKRELAGGNTGELFF. For the CDR3, the DNA is TGCGCCAGCAAAAGAGAACTAGCGGGAGGGAACACCGGGGAGCTGTTTTTT. The gene calls are TRBV5-1 and TRBJ2-2; 12 nucleotides align to TRBD2. CDR3 length: 17 amino acids. Per the germline V gene, CDR1 is SGHRS and CDR2 is YFSETQ. The J segment lost 1 base and the V segment lost 6 bases, leaving 7 bases of the junction unmatched.

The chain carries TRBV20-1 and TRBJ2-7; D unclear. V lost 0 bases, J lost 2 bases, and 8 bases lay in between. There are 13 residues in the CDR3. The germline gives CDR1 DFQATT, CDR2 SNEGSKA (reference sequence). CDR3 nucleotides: TGCAGTGCTAGAGATGCGGACGCCTACGAGCAGTACTTC. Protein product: CSARDADAYEQYF.

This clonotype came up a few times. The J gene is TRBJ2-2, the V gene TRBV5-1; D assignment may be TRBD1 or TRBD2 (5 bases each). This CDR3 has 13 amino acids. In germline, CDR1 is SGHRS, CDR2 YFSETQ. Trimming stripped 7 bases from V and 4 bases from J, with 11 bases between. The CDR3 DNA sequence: TGCGCCAGCCGGGCAGGGACCACCGGGGAGCTGTTTTTT. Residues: CASRAGTTGELFF.